The next 7 T cell receptor beta chains were all read from a single sample in a study of Ad26.COV2.S vaccination and SARS-CoV-2 variants. The data were produced by immunoSEQ multiplex PCR, yet TCRdb's version contains in-frame clones alone and is incomplete. Of more than 300,000 clones in the sample, 70% to 90% were seen once. Treatment specified: roughly 18 received Ad26.COV2.S at low or high dose, single or two shots; roughly 5 received placebo; per-sample allocation not given. Specimen acquisition occurred on day 63 following the initial vaccine or placebo injection. This material consisted of peripheral blood, taken in a trial of Ad26.COV2.S vaccine versus placebo. The origin of the receptors is a person between 18 and 60 years old who received the Ad26.COV2.S COVID-19 vaccine or a placebo.

The chain has TRBV29-1 and TRBJ1-2; D may be TRBD1 (6 bases). Trimming stripped 3 bases from V and 4 bases from J, with 12 bases between. The germline V gene encodes CDR1 SQVTM and CDR2 ANQGSEA. The CDR3 sequence is 13 residues long. The CDR3 reads CSVEGAGGYGYTF. In DNA form, the CDR3 reads TGCAGCGTTGAGGGGGCCGGGGGCTATGGCTACACCTTC.

The V call is TRBV7-8, the J call TRBJ1-4; D unresolved. Trimming left V 2 bases short and J 4 bases short, with 8 bases between. This CDR3 spans 14 amino acids. Germline CDR1 reads SGHVS; CDR2 reads FQNEAQ. CDR3 sequence (DNA): TGTGCCAGCAGCTTAAGAACATTTAATGAAAAACTGTTTTTT. Translating it yields CASSLRTFNEKLFF.

CDR3 in amino acids: CASSETGTGIYGYTF. For the CDR3, the DNA is TGCGCCAGCAGTGAAACCGGGACAGGGATCTATGGCTACACCTTC. This sequence joins TRBV23-1 and TRBJ1-2, with TRBD1 identical over 9 bases. TRBV23-1 is known as an ORF, though its function is uncertain. The CDR3 totals 15 residues. Trimming at V came to 5 bases and at J to 4 bases, leaving 8 bases not matched to a gene.

The rearrangement links TRBV5-1 to TRBJ2-2; TRBD2 might be the D (7 bases). This CDR3 is built from 16 residues. Germline V gene sequence: CDR1 SGHRS, CDR2 YFSETQ. V lost 3 bases, J lost 7 bases, and 19 bases lay in between. The CDR3 coding sequence is TGCGCCAGCAGCTCCCTCGACGGGGGGCTGGACGGGGAGCTGTTTTTT. Translation gives CASSSLDGGLDGELFF.

The gene calls are TRBV4-2 and TRBJ1-1, with 8 bases matching TRBD1. Germline-derived CDR1 and CDR2 are LGHNA and YNFKEQ. The CDR3 length is 15 residues. J was trimmed by 4 bases and V by 1 base; bases with no gene match: 5. The CDR3 region is CASSQASGGFTEAFF. CDR3 nucleotide sequence: TGTGCCAGCAGCCAAGCGTCAGGGGGCTTCACTGAAGCTTTCTTT.

To note about this clone: Other nucleotide sequences in the sample specify the same CDR3. This rearrangement joins TRBV27 to TRBJ2-1; the D gene is possibly TRBD1 (6 bases). There are 14 residues in the CDR3. Looked up from germline, CDR1 is MNHEY and CDR2 is SMNVEV (reference sequence). The V end lost 3 bases, the J end lost 1 base, and 7 bases lay between the germline ends. The CDR3 here is CASSFRGSYNEQFF. CDR3 bases: TGTGCCAGCAGTTTCAGGGGTTCCTACAATGAGCAGTTCTTC.

The chain employs TRBV5-6 and TRBJ2-5; D possibly matches TRBD1 or TRBD2 (6 bases each). The V and J ends lost 1 base and 5 bases respectively, with 12 bases between them. This CDR3 has 14 amino acids. CDR1 is SGHDT, CDR2 YYEEEE, per germline. The CDR3 is CASSLYGGRETQYF. For the CDR3, the DNA is TGTGCCAGCAGCTTGTATGGGGGGCGGGAGACCCAGTACTTC. Using reference TRBV5-6 and TRBJ2-5 for the parts outside the CDR3, the full variable domain is DAGVTQSPTHLIKTRGQQVTLRCSPKSGHDTVSWYQQALGQGPQFIFQYYEEEERQRGNFPDRFSGHQFPNYSSELNVNALLLGDSALYLCASSLYGGRETQYFGPGTRLLVL.